This TCR beta chain was retrieved from a study of memory CD4+ T cells and cytomegalovirus serostatus. Single viable CD3+CD4+CD8-CD45RO+ cells were sorted as the memory CD4+ T cells. Positive selection with CD4 microbeads enriched total CD4+ T cells. Germline CDR1 and CDR2: SGHVS and FQNEAQ. The CDR3 length is 15 residues. V was pared by 0 bases and J by 6 bases, with 14 bases between. Here immunoSEQ multiplex PCR was the method, and the copy in TCRdb shows in-frame clones only, minus some. The sample contains about 48,000 clones, around 80% of which appear only once. The genes are TRBV7-8 and TRBJ2-5; tentative D call: TRBD1 (6 bases). Sequencing used memory CD4+ T cells from blood. The receptor's source is an adult in good health and CMV-seronegative. The CDR3 nucleotides read TGTGCCAGCAGCTTAGCATTGGCAGGGGCGAAGACCCAGTACTTC. Translating it yields CASSLALAGAKTQYF.